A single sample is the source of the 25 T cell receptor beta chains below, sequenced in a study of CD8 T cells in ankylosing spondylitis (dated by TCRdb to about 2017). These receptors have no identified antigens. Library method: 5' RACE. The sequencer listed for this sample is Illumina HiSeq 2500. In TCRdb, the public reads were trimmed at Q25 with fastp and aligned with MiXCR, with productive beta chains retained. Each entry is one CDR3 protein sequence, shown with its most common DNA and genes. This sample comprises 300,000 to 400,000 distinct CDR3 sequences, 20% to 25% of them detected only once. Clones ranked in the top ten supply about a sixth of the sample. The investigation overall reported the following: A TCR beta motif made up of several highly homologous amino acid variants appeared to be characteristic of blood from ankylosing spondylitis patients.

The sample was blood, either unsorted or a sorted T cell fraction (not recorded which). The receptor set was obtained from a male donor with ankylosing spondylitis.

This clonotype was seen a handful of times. The CDR3 sequence is CASSLVGGKGSAYNSPLHF. The CDR3 DNA reads TGTGCCAGCAGCTTAGTTGGCGGGAAGGGTTCTGCCTATAATTCACCCCTCCACTTT. The V gene is TRBV11-2, the J gene TRBJ1-6; no clear D. Germline V lookup: CDR1 SGHAT, CDR2 FQNNGV. There are 19 residues in the CDR3. Trimming removed 1 base at V and 2 bases at J, with 18 bases between. Full variable domain (missing parts from reference TRBV11-2 and TRBJ1-6): EAGVAQSPRYKIIEKRQSVAFWCNPISGHATLYWYQQILGQGPKLLIQFQNNGVVDDSQLPKDRFSAERLKGVDSTLKIQPAKLEDSAVYLCASSLVGGKGSAYNSPLHFGNGTRLTVT.

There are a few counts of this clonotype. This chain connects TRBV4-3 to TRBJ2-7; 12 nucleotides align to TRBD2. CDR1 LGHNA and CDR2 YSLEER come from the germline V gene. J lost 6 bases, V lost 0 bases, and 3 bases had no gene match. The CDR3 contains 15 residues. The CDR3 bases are TGCGCCAGCAGCCAAGATCTAGCGGGAGGGCGCGAGCAGTACTTC. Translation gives CASSQDLAGGREQYF.

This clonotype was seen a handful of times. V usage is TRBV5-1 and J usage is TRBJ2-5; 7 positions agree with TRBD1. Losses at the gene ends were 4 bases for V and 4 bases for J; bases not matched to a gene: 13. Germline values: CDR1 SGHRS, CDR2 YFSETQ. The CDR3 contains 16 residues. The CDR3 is CASSRRDSSLGETQYF. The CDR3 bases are TGCGCCAGCAGCCGCCGGGACAGCTCTCTCGGAGAGACCCAGTACTTC.

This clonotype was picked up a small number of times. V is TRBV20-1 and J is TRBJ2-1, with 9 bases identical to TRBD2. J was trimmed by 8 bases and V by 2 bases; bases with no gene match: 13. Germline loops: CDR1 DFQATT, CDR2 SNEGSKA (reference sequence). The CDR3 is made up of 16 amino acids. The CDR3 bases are TGCAGTGCTAGACCGGGGGAGACTAGCGGATTACATGAGCAGTTCTTC. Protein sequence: CSARPGETSGLHEQFF.

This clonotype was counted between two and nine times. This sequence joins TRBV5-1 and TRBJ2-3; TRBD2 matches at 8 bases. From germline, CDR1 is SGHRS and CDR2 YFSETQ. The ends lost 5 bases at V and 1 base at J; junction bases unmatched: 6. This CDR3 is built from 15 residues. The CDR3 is CASSSTSARTDTQYF. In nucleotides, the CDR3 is TGCGCCAGCAGTTCGACTAGCGCCCGCACAGATACGCAGTATTTT.

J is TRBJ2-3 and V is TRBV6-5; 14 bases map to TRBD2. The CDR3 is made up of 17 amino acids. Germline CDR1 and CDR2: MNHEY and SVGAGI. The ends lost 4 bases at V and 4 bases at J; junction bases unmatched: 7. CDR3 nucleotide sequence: TGTGCCAGCAGTTCGCCGGGACTAGCGGGAGTGCCAGATACGCAGTATTTT. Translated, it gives CASSSPGLAGVPDTQYF.

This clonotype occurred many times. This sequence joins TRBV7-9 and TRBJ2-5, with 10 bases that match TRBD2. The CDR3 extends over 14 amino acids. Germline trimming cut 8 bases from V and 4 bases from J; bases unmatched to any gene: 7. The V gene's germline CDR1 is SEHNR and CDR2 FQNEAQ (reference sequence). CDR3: CASGRLAGGETQYF. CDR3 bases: TGTGCCAGCGGAAGACTAGCGGGTGGAGAGACCCAGTACTTC.

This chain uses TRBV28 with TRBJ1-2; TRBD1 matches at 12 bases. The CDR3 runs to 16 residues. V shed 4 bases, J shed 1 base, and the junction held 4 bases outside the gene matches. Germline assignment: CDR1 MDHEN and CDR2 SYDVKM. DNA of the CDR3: TGTGCCAGCAGTTCGGGACAGGGGGCCTATAACTATGGCTACACCTTC. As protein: CASSSGQGAYNYGYTF.

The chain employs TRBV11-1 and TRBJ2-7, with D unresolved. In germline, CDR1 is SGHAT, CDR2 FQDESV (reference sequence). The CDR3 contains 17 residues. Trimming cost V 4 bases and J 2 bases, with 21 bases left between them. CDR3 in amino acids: CASSSRPQRVEAYEQYF. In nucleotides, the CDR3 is TGTGCCAGCAGCTCCCGCCCCCAACGGGTTGAGGCCTACGAGCAGTACTTC.

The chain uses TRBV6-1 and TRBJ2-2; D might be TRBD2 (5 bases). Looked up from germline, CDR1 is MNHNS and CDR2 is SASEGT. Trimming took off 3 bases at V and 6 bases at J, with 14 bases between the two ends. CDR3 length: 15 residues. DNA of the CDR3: TGTGCCAGCAGTGAGTTCCGGGGTCTAGCCGGGGAGCTGTTTTTT. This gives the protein CASSEFRGLAGELFF.

The CDR3 spells CASSLHGLAGVGVEQFF. The DNA of the CDR3 is TGTGCCAGCAGCTTACATGGACTAGCGGGAGTTGGTGTTGAGCAGTTCTTC. V is TRBV7-2 and J is TRBJ2-1, with TRBD2 matching over 13 bases. The CDR3 loop spans 17 amino acids. After removal of 2 bases from V and 9 bases from J, the junction contained 10 bases not matched to a gene. Germline assignment: CDR1 SGHTA and CDR2 FQGNSA.

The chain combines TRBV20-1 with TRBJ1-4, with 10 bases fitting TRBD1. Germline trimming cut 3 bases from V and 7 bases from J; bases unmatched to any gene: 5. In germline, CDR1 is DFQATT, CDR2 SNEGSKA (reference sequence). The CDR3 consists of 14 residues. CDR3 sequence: CSASAGTGAEKLFF. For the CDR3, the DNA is TGCAGTGCTAGCGCCGGGACAGGGGCTGAAAAACTGTTTTTT.

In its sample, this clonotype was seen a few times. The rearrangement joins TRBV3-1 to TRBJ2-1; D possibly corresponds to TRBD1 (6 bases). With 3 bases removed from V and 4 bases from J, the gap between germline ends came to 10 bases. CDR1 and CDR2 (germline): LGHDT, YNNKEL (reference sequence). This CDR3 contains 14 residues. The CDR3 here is CASSQWTDYNEQFF. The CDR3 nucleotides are TGTGCCAGCAGCCAGTGGACAGATTACAATGAGCAGTTCTTC.

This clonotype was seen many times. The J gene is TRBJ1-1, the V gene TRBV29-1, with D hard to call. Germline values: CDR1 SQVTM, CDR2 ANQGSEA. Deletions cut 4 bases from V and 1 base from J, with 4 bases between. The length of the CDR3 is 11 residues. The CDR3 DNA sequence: TGCAGCGTTGTTAAGAACACTGAAGCTTTCTTT. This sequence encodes CSVVKNTEAFF.

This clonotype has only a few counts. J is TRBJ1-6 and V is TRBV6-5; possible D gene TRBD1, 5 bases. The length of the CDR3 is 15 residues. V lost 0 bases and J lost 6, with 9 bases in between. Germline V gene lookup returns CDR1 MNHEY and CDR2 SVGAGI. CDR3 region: CASSYSGTGNSPLHF. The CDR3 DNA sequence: TGTGCCAGCAGTTACTCCGGGACGGGTAATTCACCCCTCCACTTT.

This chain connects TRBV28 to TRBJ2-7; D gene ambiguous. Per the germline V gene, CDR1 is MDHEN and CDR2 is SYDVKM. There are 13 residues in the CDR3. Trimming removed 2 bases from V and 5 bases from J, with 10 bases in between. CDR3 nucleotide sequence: TGTGCCAGCAGTTTAACGGCGGTCGACGAGCAGTACTTC. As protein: CASSLTAVDEQYF. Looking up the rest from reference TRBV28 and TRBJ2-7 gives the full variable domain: DVKVTQSSRYLVKRTGEKVFLECVQDMDHENMFWYRQDPGLGLRLIYFSYDVKMKEKGDIPEGYSVSREKKERFSLILESASTNQTSMYLCASSLTAVDEQYFGPGTRLTVT.

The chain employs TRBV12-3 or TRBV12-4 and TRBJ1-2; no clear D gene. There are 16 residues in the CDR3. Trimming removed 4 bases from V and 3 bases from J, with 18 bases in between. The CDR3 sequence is CASSSVRSRGDYGYTF. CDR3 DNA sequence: TGTGCCAGCAGTTCGGTCCGCTCCCGGGGTGACTATGGCTACACCTTC.

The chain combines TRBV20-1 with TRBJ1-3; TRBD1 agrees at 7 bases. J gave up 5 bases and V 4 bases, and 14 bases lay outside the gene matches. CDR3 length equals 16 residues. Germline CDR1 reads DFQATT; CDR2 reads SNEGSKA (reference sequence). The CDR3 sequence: CSATTGTADPRNTIYF. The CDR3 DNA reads TGCAGTGCTACCACCGGGACAGCCGATCCGCGAAACACCATATATTTT.

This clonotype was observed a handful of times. The CDR3 coding sequence is TGTGCCAGCAGCGTAGCTGGGTTTGAGTCGGGGGGCCCGGTAACCGAAGCTTTCTTT. Translation gives CASSVAGFESGGPVTEAFF. The chain is built from TRBV9 and TRBJ1-1, with D perhaps matching TRBD1 (6 bases). Germline loops: CDR1 SGDLS, CDR2 YYNGEE. Trimming took 0 bases from V and 8 from J, leaving 29 bases between them. This CDR3 comprises 19 residues.

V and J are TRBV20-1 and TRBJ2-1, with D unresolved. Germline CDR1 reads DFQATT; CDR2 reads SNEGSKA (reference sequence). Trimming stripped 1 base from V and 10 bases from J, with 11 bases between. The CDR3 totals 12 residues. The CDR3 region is CSARASSREQFF. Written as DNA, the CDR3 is TGCAGTGCTAGAGCCTCGAGTAGAGAGCAGTTCTTC.

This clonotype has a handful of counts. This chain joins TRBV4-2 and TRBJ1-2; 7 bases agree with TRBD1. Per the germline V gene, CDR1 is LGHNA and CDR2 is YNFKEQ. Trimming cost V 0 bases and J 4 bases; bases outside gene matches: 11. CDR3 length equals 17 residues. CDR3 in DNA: TGTGCCAGCAGCCAAGATATTCGACAGGGACGTGCCTATGGCTACACCTTC. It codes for CASSQDIRQGRAYGYTF.

The CDR3 here is CASSPSGRIHEQYF. CDR3 sequence (DNA): TGTGCCAGCAGCCCTAGCGGGAGAATTCACGAGCAGTACTTC. The rearrangement joins TRBV7-2 to TRBJ2-7, with TRBD2 matching over 10 bases. V trimming: 5 bases; J trimming: 5 bases; junction bases outside the gene matches: 6. The CDR3 runs 14 residues. Germline lookup yields CDR1 SGHTA and CDR2 FQGNSA.

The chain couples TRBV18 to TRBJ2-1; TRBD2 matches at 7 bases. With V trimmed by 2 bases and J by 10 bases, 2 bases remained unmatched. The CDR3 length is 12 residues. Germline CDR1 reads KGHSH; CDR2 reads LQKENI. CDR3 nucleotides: TGTGCCAGCTCACCAACCGGGGGGGAGCAGTTCTTC. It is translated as CASSPTGGEQFF.

CDR3 sequence reads: CASSSRGRVVGANVLTF. The CDR3 DNA reads as TGTGCCAGCAGCTCCCGGGGAAGGGTTGTTGGGGCCAACGTCCTGACTTTC. This chain connects TRBV11-2 to TRBJ2-6; D might be TRBD2 (5 bases). Germline V gives CDR1 SGHAT, CDR2 FQNNGV. The CDR3 length is 17 residues. With 4 bases removed from V and 3 bases from J, the gap between germline ends came to 16 bases.

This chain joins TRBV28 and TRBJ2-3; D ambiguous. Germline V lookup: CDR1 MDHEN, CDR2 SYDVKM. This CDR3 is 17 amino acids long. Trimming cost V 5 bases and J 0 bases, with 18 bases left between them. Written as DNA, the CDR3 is TGTGCCAGCAGTACCCTTGGGTCTGCGGTTAGCACAGATACGCAGTATTTT. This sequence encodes CASSTLGSAVSTDTQYF.